The entry that follows covers one T cell receptor beta chain sequence. As handled by the study authors: Amplification of reference gene primers provided the estimated nucleated cell counts. TCRdb's copy holds only in-frame clones and misses some; the assay was immunoSEQ multiplex PCR. V, J and clone size are those of that table, while D and trimming were read from the DNA. The sample records about 180,000 clones, around 73% being singletons. This CDR3 is built from 16 residues. In germline, CDR1 is SGHDT, CDR2 YYEEEE. The ends lost 1 base at V and 4 bases at J; junction bases unmatched: 8. Cohort 3 recovery required two negative PCRs, clearance, or symptom resolution. This specimen belongs to a study of blood T cell repertoires in COVID-19. For the study at large: Samples representing acute and convalescent COVID-19 were sourced from the United States, Italy and Spain.

The chain couples TRBV5-6 to TRBJ1-2, with TRBD1 identical over 9 bases. Sequenced sample: PBMCs or T cells enriched from blood (not recorded which). The sequence came from a woman aged 50 to 65 who had recovered from COVID-19. CDR3 nucleotide sequence: TGTGCCAGCAGCTTGATACAGGGGGCGGTCACCTATGGCTACACCTTC. Translating gives CASSLIQGAVTYGYTF.